This TCR beta chain was documented in a study of cytomegalovirus exposure and HLA in healthy donors. The PCR employed 60 Vbeta primers together with 13 Jbeta primers. This table comes from immunoSEQ multiplex PCR, and its TCRdb copy is limited to in-frame clones, with some not included. There are around 150,000 clones in the sample, with roughly 2.6% held by the top ten. Germline V gene data show CDR1 as MNHEY and CDR2 as SMNVEV (reference sequence). V dropped 6 bases and J dropped 9; count of bases not matched to a gene: 8. The CDR3 extends over 14 amino acids. The origin of this receptor is a man between 35 and 55 years old in good health and CMV-seronegative. This rearrangement joins TRBV27 to TRBJ2-7; TRBD2 matches at 13 bases. Material for sequencing was PBMCs. The CDR3 region is CASRTLAGGLPQYF. The CDR3 bases are TGTGCCAGCAGGACACTAGCGGGGGGGCTACCGCAGTACTTC.